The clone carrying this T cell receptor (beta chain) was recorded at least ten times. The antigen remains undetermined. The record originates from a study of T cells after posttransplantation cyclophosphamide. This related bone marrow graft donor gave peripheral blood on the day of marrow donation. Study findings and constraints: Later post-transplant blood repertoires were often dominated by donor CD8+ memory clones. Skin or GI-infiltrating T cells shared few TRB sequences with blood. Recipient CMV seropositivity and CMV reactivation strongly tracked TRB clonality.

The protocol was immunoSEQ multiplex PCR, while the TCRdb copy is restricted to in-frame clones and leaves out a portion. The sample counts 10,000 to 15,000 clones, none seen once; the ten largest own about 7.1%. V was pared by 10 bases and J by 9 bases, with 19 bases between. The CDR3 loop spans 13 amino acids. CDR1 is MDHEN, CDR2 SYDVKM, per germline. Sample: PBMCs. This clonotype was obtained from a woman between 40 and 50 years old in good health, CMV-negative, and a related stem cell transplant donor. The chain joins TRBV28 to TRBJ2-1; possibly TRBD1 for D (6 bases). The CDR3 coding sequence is TGTGCCACCCGGCAAGGGGGTGTCGGTGAGCAGTTCTTC. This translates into CATRQGGVGEQFF. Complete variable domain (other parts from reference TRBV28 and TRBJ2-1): DVKVTQSSRYLVKRTGEKVFLECVQDMDHENMFWYRQDPGLGLRLIYFSYDVKMKEKGDIPEGYSVSREKKERFSLILESASTNQTSMYLCATRQGGVGEQFFGPGTRLTVL.